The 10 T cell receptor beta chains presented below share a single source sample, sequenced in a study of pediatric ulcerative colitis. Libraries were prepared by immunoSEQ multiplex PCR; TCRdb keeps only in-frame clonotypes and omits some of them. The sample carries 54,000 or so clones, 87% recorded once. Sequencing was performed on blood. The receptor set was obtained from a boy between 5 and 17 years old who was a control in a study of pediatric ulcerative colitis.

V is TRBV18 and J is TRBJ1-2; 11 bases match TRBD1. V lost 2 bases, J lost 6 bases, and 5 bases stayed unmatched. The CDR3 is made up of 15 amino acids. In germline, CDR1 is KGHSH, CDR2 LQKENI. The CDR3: CASSPIGQGADGYTF. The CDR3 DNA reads TGTGCCAGCTCACCAATAGGACAGGGGGCTGATGGCTACACCTTC.

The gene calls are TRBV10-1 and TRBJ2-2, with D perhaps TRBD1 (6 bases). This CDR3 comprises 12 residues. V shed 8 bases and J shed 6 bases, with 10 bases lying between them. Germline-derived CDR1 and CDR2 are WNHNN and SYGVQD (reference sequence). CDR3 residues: CASGYRAGELFF. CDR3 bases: TGCGCCAGCGGATACAGGGCCGGGGAGCTGTTTTTT.

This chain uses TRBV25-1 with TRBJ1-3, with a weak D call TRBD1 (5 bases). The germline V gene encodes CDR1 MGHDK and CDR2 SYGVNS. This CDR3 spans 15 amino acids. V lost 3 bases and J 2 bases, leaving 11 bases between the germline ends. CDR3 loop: CASSDPGGAGNTIYF. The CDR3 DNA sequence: TGTGCCAGCAGTGATCCCGGAGGGGCTGGAAACACCATATATTTT.

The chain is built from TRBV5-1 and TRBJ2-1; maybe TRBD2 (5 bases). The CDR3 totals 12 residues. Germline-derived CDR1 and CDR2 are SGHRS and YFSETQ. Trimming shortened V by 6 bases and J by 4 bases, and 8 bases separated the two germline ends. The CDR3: CASTGMYNEQFF. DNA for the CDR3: TGCGCCAGCACGGGGATGTACAATGAGCAGTTCTTC.

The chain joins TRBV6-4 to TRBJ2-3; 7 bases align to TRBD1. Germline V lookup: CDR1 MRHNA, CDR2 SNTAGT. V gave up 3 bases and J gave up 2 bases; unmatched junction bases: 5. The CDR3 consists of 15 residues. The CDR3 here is CASSERTGFTDTQYF. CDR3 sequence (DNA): TGTGCCAGCAGTGAAAGGACAGGATTCACAGATACGCAGTATTTT.

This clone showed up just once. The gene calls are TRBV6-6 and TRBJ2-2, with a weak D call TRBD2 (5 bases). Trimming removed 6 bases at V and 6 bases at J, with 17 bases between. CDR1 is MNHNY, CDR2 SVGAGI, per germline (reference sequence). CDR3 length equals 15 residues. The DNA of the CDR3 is TGTGCCAGCAGACGGAGGACCGGGAAGGCCGGGGAGCTGTTTTTT. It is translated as CASRRRTGKAGELFF.

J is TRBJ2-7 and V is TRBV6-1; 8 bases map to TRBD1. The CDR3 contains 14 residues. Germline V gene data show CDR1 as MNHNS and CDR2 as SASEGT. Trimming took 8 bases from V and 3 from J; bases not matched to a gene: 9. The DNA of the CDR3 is TGTGCCAGCCTTGATGACAGGGGAATCTACGAGCAGTACTTC. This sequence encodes CASLDDRGIYEQYF.

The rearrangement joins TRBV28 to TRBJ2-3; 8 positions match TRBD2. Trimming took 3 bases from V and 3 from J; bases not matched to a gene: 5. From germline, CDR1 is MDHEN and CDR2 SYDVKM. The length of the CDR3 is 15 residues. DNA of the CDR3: TGTGCCAGCAGTTTGCGCGGGAGGTGGACAGATACGCAGTATTTT. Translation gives CASSLRGRWTDTQYF.

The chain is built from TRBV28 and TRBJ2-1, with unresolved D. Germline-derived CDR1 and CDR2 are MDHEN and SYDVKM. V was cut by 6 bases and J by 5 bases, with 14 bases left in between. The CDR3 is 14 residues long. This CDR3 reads CASSSLTLNNEQFF. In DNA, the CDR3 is TGTGCCAGCAGCTCACTCACGCTAAACAATGAGCAGTTCTTC.

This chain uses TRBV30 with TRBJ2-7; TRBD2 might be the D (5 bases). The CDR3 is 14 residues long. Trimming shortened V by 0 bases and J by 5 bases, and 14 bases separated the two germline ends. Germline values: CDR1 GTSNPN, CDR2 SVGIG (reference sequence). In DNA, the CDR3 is TGTGCCTGGAGTGTTACTACCTCGGGAAACGAGCAGTACTTC. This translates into CAWSVTTSGNEQYF.